Below are 27 T cell receptor beta chains sequenced from a single sample in a study of CD8 T cells in ankylosing spondylitis. Via MiXCR, TCRdb re-called the 5' RACE reads, giving one row per CDR3 protein. The sample yields 300,000 to 350,000 distinct CDR3 sequences, less than 25% seen once. The sample consisted of blood, either unsorted or a sorted T cell fraction (not recorded which). The receptors here all came from a female donor with ankylosing spondylitis or in good health (not recorded which).

This clonotype was seen repeatedly, ten times or more. This chain connects TRBV12-3 or TRBV12-4 to TRBJ1-5; the D gene is possibly TRBD1 (5 bases). There are 13 residues in the CDR3. V gave up 7 bases and J gave up 6 bases, with 13 bases separating them. The CDR3, as DNA: TGTGCCAGCAACCGCGGGGGAGGTCAGCCCCAGCATTTT. Residues: CASNRGGGQPQHF.

This clonotype was picked up a small number of times. The chain employs TRBV20-1 and TRBJ2-7; the match to TRBD1 covers 8 bases. J gave up 6 bases and V 3 bases, and 19 bases lay outside the gene matches. CDR1 and CDR2 (germline): DFQATT, SNEGSKA (reference sequence). The CDR3 is made up of 17 amino acids. As DNA, the CDR3 is TGCAGTGCTAGTAACCTCCACAGGGACAGGCTGAAGGGCGAGCAGTACTTC. This codes for CSASNLHRDRLKGEQYF.

This clonotype came up a few times. The chain has TRBV20-1 and TRBJ2-7; TRBD2 aligns across 12 bases. After removal of 2 bases from V and 2 bases from J, the junction contained 7 bases not matched to a gene. CDR3 length: 16 residues. Per the germline V gene, CDR1 is DFQATT and CDR2 is SNEGSKA (reference sequence). The CDR3 bases are TGCAGTGCTAGAAGACCCGGACTAGCGGGACCCTACGAGCAGTACTTC. Protein sequence: CSARRPGLAGPYEQYF.

The J gene is TRBJ2-5, the V gene TRBV24-1, with 9 nucleotides matching TRBD1. The germline V gene encodes CDR1 KGHDR and CDR2 SFDVKD. V was pared by 5 bases and J by 5 bases, with 5 bases of the junction left unmatched. The CDR3 totals 14 residues. CDR3 in amino acids: CATSVTGGSETQYF. The CDR3 DNA reads as TGTGCCACCAGTGTTACAGGGGGCAGCGAGACCCAGTACTTC.

This chain connects TRBV19 to TRBJ2-6, with D perhaps matching TRBD1 or TRBD2 (6 bases each). This CDR3 is 16 amino acids long. Per the germline V gene, CDR1 is LNHDA and CDR2 is SQIVND (reference sequence). Trimming cost V 7 bases and J 0 bases, with 13 bases left between them. In nucleotides, the CDR3 is TGTGCCAGTAATCTCCGGGGGCGCTCTGGGGCCAACGTCCTGACTTTC. This encodes CASNLRGRSGANVLTF.

This clonotype was observed at least ten times. This sequence joins TRBV12-3 or TRBV12-4 and TRBJ2-1; D is ambiguous. The CDR3 has 13 amino acids. V lost 7 bases, J lost 1 base, and 8 bases lay in between. The CDR3 nucleotides read TGTGCCAGCACCTTCGTATCCTACAATGAGCAGTTCTTC. Translating it yields CASTFVSYNEQFF.

This clonotype was picked up a small number of times. V usage is TRBV5-1 and J usage is TRBJ2-7, with D perhaps TRBD2 (5 bases). The CDR3 consists of 14 residues. Trimming removed 0 bases from V and 7 bases from J, with 14 bases in between. From germline, CDR1 is SGHRS and CDR2 YFSETQ. The CDR3 loop reads CASSLVGPTGEQYF. In DNA, the CDR3 is TGCGCCAGCAGCTTGGTCGGACCCACGGGAGAGCAGTACTTC.

This clonotype was detected many times. This chain uses TRBV12-3 or TRBV12-4 with TRBJ2-5; D assignment may be TRBD1 or TRBD2 (5 bases each). This CDR3 contains 15 residues. Trimming removed 6 bases from V and 2 bases from J, with 16 bases in between. The CDR3 reads CASSSLGGRQETQYF. The CDR3 bases are TGTGCCAGCAGCTCTCTTGGGGGACGGCAAGAGACCCAGTACTTC.

This clonotype came up a few times. The CDR3 nucleotides are TGTGCCAGCAGCTTAGGACCTACAGGCTCCTACGAGCAGTACTTC. It translates to CASSLGPTGSYEQYF. The chain combines TRBV7-2 with TRBJ2-7; weak D call: TRBD1 (5 bases). V was shortened by 1 base and J by 0 bases, with 10 bases between the two germline ends. This CDR3 has 15 residues. The V gene's germline CDR1 is SGHTA and CDR2 FQGNSA.

This clonotype has a handful of counts. The CDR3 spells CSARDPGDTEAFF. The CDR3 DNA reads TGCAGTGCTAGAGATCCAGGGGACACTGAAGCTTTCTTT. The chain links TRBV20-1 to TRBJ1-1; weak D call: TRBD1 (6 bases). V dropped 0 bases and J dropped 3 bases, with 8 bases sitting between them. The CDR3 extends over 13 amino acids. Germline values: CDR1 DFQATT, CDR2 SNEGSKA (reference sequence).

The CDR3: CSALPFGRGDTQYF. CDR3 nucleotides: TGCAGTGCTCTGCCCTTTGGTCGGGGAGATACGCAGTATTTT. The gene calls are TRBV20-1 and TRBJ2-3; tentative D call: TRBD2 (5 bases). Trimming pared 5 bases from V and 5 bases from J, leaving 17 bases between. CDR1 DFQATT and CDR2 SNEGSKA come from the germline V gene (reference sequence). This CDR3 comprises 14 residues.

The V and J genes are TRBV29-1 and TRBJ2-1; 8 positions agree with TRBD1. The V and J ends lost 2 bases and 7 bases, in that order; junction bases with no gene match: 7. There are 14 residues in the CDR3. Germline CDR1 is SQVTM and CDR2 is ANQGSEA. Here the CDR3 DNA reads TGCAGCGTTGAACTACGACAGGGGTGGAATGAGCAGTTCTTC. Its translation: CSVELRQGWNEQFF.

This sequence joins TRBV4-2 and TRBJ2-2, with D possibly matching TRBD2 (5 bases). Germline V gene sequence: CDR1 LGHNA, CDR2 YNFKEQ. The CDR3 loop spans 15 amino acids. Between the trimmed V and J ends, which lost 1 base and 3 bases, there was a span of 9 bases. The CDR3 protein is CASSQVARDTGELFF. CDR3 nucleotide sequence: TGTGCCAGCAGCCAAGTGGCGCGGGACACCGGGGAGCTGTTTTTT.

This clonotype was detected a few times. The CDR3 region has the DNA TGTGCCAGCAGCTTCGTGGCGGGAGGGCTTAATGAGCAGTTCTTC. The encoded protein is CASSFVAGGLNEQFF. The chain employs TRBV5-6 and TRBJ2-1, with 9 bases aligning to TRBD2. CDR1 and CDR2 (germline): SGHDT, YYEEEE. Germline trimming cut 2 bases from V and 7 bases from J; bases unmatched to any gene: 7. This CDR3 contains 15 residues.

In this sample, this clonotype turned up many times. The genes are TRBV15 and TRBJ2-3, with 12 positions matching TRBD1. The CDR3 has 21 residues. Germline V CDR1 and CDR2: LNHNV, YYDKDF (reference sequence). J gave up 3 bases and V 2 bases, and 18 bases lay outside the gene matches. CDR3 sequence reads: CATSRYGTGGLEWLATDTQYF. CDR3 in DNA: TGTGCCACCAGCAGATACGGGACAGGGGGCTTGGAGTGGCTAGCGACAGATACGCAGTATTTT.

This clonotype showed up many times. The gene calls are TRBV29-1 and TRBJ2-2; maybe TRBD2 (7 bases). The germline V and J ends were trimmed by 0 bases and 1 base, with 12 bases remaining between them. Germline lookup yields CDR1 SQVTM and CDR2 ANQGSEA. The CDR3 extends over 16 amino acids. In nucleotides, the CDR3 is TGCAGCGTTGAAGATCGCGGGGGCAAGAACACCGGGGAGCTGTTTTTT. This translates into CSVEDRGGKNTGELFF.

The chain links TRBV20-1 to TRBJ2-2; 11 nucleotides agree with TRBD2. From germline, CDR1 is DFQATT and CDR2 SNEGSKA (reference sequence). V gave up 6 bases and J gave up 7 bases; unmatched junction bases: 10. The CDR3 consists of 15 residues. The CDR3 coding sequence is TGCAGTGCCAGATTAGCGGGAGGGCCTTTCGGGGAGCTGTTTTTT. Protein product: CSARLAGGPFGELFF.

The chain has TRBV18 and TRBJ2-1, with TRBD2 matching 9 bases. The germline gives CDR1 KGHSH, CDR2 LQKENI. The CDR3 has 16 residues. J lost 6 bases, V lost 2 bases, and 8 bases had no gene match. CDR3 bases: TGTGCCAGCTCACCAAGTTGGACTAGCGCCGTCAATGAGCAGTTCTTC. As protein: CASSPSWTSAVNEQFF.

This clonotype turned up a few times. J is TRBJ2-2 and V is TRBV29-1; tentatively, D is TRBD1 (5 bases). From germline, CDR1 is SQVTM and CDR2 ANQGSEA. Trimming removed 4 bases at V and 3 bases at J, with 12 bases between. The CDR3 runs to 14 residues. The CDR3 coding sequence is TGCAGCGTTGTAGCTGGGGCTCACACCGGGGAGCTGTTTTTT. This codes for CSVVAGAHTGELFF.

This clonotype has only a few counts. The rearrangement links TRBV4-2 to TRBJ2-3, with 8 bases aligning to TRBD2. V was pared by 1 base and J by 1 base, with 4 bases of the junction left unmatched. This CDR3 has 16 amino acids. From germline, CDR1 is LGHNA and CDR2 YNFKEQ. The CDR3 DNA is TGTGCCAGCAGCCAAGGAGCCGGGAGGGGCACAGATACGCAGTATTTT. It translates to CASSQGAGRGTDTQYF.

V and J are TRBV20-1 and TRBJ2-7, with TRBD2 identical over 9 bases. The CDR3 sequence is 15 residues long. Germline V gene lookup returns CDR1 DFQATT and CDR2 SNEGSKA (reference sequence). V gave up 4 bases and J gave up 4 bases; unmatched junction bases: 11. CDR3 protein: CSAIPPSGNLYEQYF. For the CDR3, the DNA is TGCAGTGCTATCCCCCCTAGCGGGAATTTATACGAGCAGTACTTC.

In its sample, this clonotype was seen a few times. J is TRBJ2-1 and V is TRBV12-3 or TRBV12-4, with 7 nucleotides matching TRBD1. V lost 5 bases and J lost 8; bases outside the gene matches: 6. The CDR3 runs 13 residues. The CDR3, as DNA: TGTGCCAGCAGTAGCGGACAGGCCCATGAGCAGTTCTTC. Amino acids: CASSSGQAHEQFF.

There are a few counts of this clonotype. V usage is TRBV4-3 and J usage is TRBJ1-5; D is uncertain. CDR3 length: 16 residues. Trimming removed 0 bases at V and 11 bases at J, with 20 bases between. Germline-derived CDR1 and CDR2 are LGHNA and YSLEER. The chain's CDR3 is CASSQDLRAGPMAQHF. The CDR3 coding sequence is TGCGCCAGCAGCCAAGATCTGAGGGCAGGCCCCATGGCCCAGCATTTT.

This clonotype was picked up many times. This sequence joins TRBV20-1 and TRBJ1-6; 11 positions agree with TRBD1. The CDR3 length is 15 residues. From germline, CDR1 is DFQATT and CDR2 SNEGSKA (reference sequence). The J segment lost 7 bases and the V segment lost 3 bases, leaving 5 bases of the junction unmatched. CDR3 protein: CSASPGTGGNSPLHF. The CDR3 nucleotides read TGCAGTGCTAGCCCCGGGACAGGGGGGAATTCACCCCTCCACTTT.

This clonotype was counted between two and nine times. V usage is TRBV12-3 or TRBV12-4 and J usage is TRBJ2-7, with D possibly TRBD2 on 5 matching bases. Trimming shortened V by 3 bases and J by 0 bases, and 12 bases separated the two germline ends. The CDR3 totals 15 residues. DNA for the CDR3: TGTGCCAGCAGTTTTTATCGCGAGGGCTCCTACGAGCAGTACTTC. As protein: CASSFYREGSYEQYF.

The chain couples TRBV7-2 to TRBJ2-3, with TRBD1 as a possible D gene (5 bases). The CDR3 is 14 residues long. V was clipped by 1 base and J by 4 bases, with 9 bases between them. Germline V lookup: CDR1 SGHTA, CDR2 FQGNSA. The CDR3 DNA reads TGTGCCAGCAGCTTAGGGGGCGTCGCAGATACGCAGTATTTT. Translating gives CASSLGGVADTQYF.

This clonotype has a handful of counts. V usage is TRBV28 and J usage is TRBJ2-3; tentatively, D is TRBD2 (5 bases). Germline CDR1 is MDHEN and CDR2 is SYDVKM. The CDR3 sequence is 14 residues long. V lost 6 bases, J lost 2 bases, and 12 bases lay in between. The CDR3 DNA is TGTGCCAGCAGATTAAGCGGTTTCACAGATACGCAGTATTTT. As protein: CASRLSGFTDTQYF.